This T cell receptor (beta chain) emerged from a study of PD-1 blockade in classical Hodgkin lymphoma. The study, taken as a whole, reports: According to reports, newly diagnosed patients had lower baseline TCR diversity than healthy donors, and relapsed/refractory patients had lower baseline TCR diversity still. Whereas CD4+ TCR diversity had risen significantly by C4D1, CD8+ TCR diversity had not. Partial responders and progressors had significantly lower baseline TCR diversity.

About this clone itself: The antigen remains unidentified.

Time point indicated: cycle 4 day 1 (C4D1), after five to seven weeks of nivolumab. Every patient had relapsed following autologous stem cell transplantation, and cohorts differed in brentuximab vedotin exposure. Germline assignment: CDR1 SGHVS and CDR2 FQNEAQ. V was cut by 1 base and J by 0 bases, with 8 bases left in between. The CDR3 is 15 amino acids. Repertoires were generated with immunoSEQ multiplex PCR, while TCRdb's copy carries only in-frame clones and drops some. Of roughly 100,000 clones listed, approximately 89% were seen once; the top ten hold 15% to 20%. This sample comprised peripheral blood mononuclear cells (PBMCs), obtained before the fourth cycle of nivolumab. This sequence joins TRBV7-8 and TRBJ2-3, with D hard to call. This sequence was found in a human donor with classical Hodgkin lymphoma. CDR3 sequence (DNA): TGTGCCAGCAGCTTAGACCGCGGTAGCACAGATACGCAGTATTTT. It yields the protein CASSLDRGSTDTQYF.